A selection of T cell receptor beta chains follows, all from one sample in a study of T cell changes during pregnancy in multiple sclerosis. TCRdb's copy holds only in-frame clones and misses some; the assay was immunoSEQ multiplex PCR. The repertoire holds 50,000 or so clones, with around nine tenths as singletons. The sequencing used CD4+ T cells from peripheral blood mononuclear cells, collected in the second trimester of pregnancy. The receptors shown here come from a female donor with multiple sclerosis, enrolled in a pregnancy study. CDR3s include the opening cysteine and the closing phenylalanine or tryptophan. A D gene is named only where the DNA matches it firmly. Not every row has a clone size; where given, it reads once, few, many or a size class.

TRBD2 TRBJ2-1 . TRBV7-3 TGTGCCAGCAGCTCTACGGGACTAGCGGGGGGGCATAATGAGCAGTTCTTC CASSSTGLAGGHNEQFF
TRBD1 TRBJ1-5 . TRBV5-6 TGTGCCAGCAGCTTCTCGGGACAGGGGGCTCGGCAGCCCCAGCATTTT CASSFSGQGARQPQHF
. TRBJ1-2 . TRBV5-1 TGCGCCAGCAGAGCGACAGGCGGAACTAACTATGGCTACACCTTC CASRATGGTNYGYTF
. TRBJ2-5 . TRBV5-8 TGTGCCAGCAGCTTGGGGCCTCGGGTGGAGACCCAGTACTTC CASSLGPRVETQYF
TRBD1 TRBJ1-1 . TRBV5-4 TGTGCCAGCAGCTTGGGTGGTGGGACAGGGGTGGGGACTGAAGCTTTCTTT CASSLGGGTGVGTEAFF
. TRBJ2-2 . TRBV27 TGTGCCACTCAAAAGAGAGGACAGTATAGGTCCGGATCCGGGGAGCTGTTTTTT CATQKRGQYRSGSGELFF
. TRBJ1-6 . TRBV10-1 TGCGCCACCGCTAAGGGGTTCGATTCACCCCTCCACTTT CATAKGFDSPLHF
TRBD1 TRBJ1-2 once TRBV30 TGTGCCTGCCCCAGGGGGTCAGGAGGCTACACCTTC CACPRGSGGYTF
. TRBJ1-6 . TRBV5-8 TGTGCCAGCAGCCGCAAAACAGGGAGTTTTTCACCCCTCCACTTT CASSRKTGSFSPLHF
TRBD1 TRBJ1-1 few TRBV19 TGTGCCAGTAGCTGGACAGGGGAAACTGAAGCTTTCTTT CASSWTGETEAFF
TRBD1 TRBJ1-6 . TRBV5-1 TGCGCCAGCAGCCTAGATGGACAGGGGGCCCCACCCCTCCACTTT CASSLDGQGAPPLHF
TRBD1 TRBJ2-7 . TRBV6-5 TGTGCCAGCAGAGCAACAGGGGGATCGAGCTACGAGCAGTACTTC CASRATGGSSYEQYF
. TRBJ2-5 . TRBV19 TGTGCCAGTAGTATATTCCACAGGGAGACCCAGTACTTC CASSIFHRETQYF
TRBD1 TRBJ1-5 . TRBV6-1 TGTGCCAGCAGTGAAGCGCTCCAGGGGGGCTCCAATCAGCCCCAGCATTTT CASSEALQGGSNQPQHF
TRBD2 TRBJ2-7 . TRBV29-1 TGCAGCGTTGGAACTAGCGGGAGGTTACCCCACGAGCAGTACTTC CSVGTSGRLPHEQYF
TRBD2 TRBJ2-1 . TRBV28 TGTGCCAGCAGTTTTGTAAGCGGGAGGGCAGGCTACAATGAGCAGTTCTTC CASSFVSGRAGYNEQFF
. TRBJ1-3 . TRBV5-1 TGCGCCAGCAGCTTGGCCGGTAGCCTGAGCGGAAACACCATATATTTT CASSLAGSLSGNTIYF
. TRBJ2-4 . TRBV20-1 TGCAGTGCCGTTCGGGGAAACATTCAGTACTTC CSAVRGNIQYF
TRBD1 TRBJ1-2 once TRBV11-1 TGTGCCAGCAGTAACAGGGGGCTCGGCTATGGCTACACCTTC CASSNRGLGYGYTF
. TRBJ2-2 once TRBV11-3 TGTGCCAGCAGCTTCAGGGCGGAAGGCGGGGAGCTGTTTTTT CASSFRAEGGELFF
TRBD1 TRBJ1-1 once TRBV5-6 TGTGCCAGCAGCTGGGACAGGGAAGCTTTCTTT CASSWDREAFF
. TRBJ2-7 . TRBV6-1 TGTGCCAGCAGCCGGGACACCTCCTACGAGCAGTACTTC CASSRDTSYEQYF
. TRBJ2-3 . TRBV28 TGTGCCAGACGGGGGACAGATACGCAGTATTTT CARRGTDTQYF
TRBD1 TRBJ1-5 . TRBV4-2 TGTGCCAGCAGCCTCGGGACAGGCGGAATCCAGCCCCAGCATTTT CASSLGTGGIQPQHF
. TRBJ1-2 . TRBV6-1 TGTGCCAGCAGTACCTGGGAGAGCTATGGCTACACCTTC CASSTWESYGYTF
. TRBJ1-6 . TRBV7-3 TGTGCCAGCAGCCCTAATGGGGAGTCACCCCTCCACTTT CASSPNGESPLHF
. TRBJ2-1 . TRBV7-2 TGTGCCAGCAGCTTCCCCCTGGGCAGGGGATGGGAGCAGTTCTTC CASSFPLGRGWEQFF
TRBD1 TRBJ1-6 . TRBV11-2 TGTGCCAGCAGCTTAGTACAGGGGTCACCCCTCCACTTT CASSLVQGSPLHF